The clone carrying this T cell receptor (beta chain) appeared a few times. Its target is not known. The sample is drawn from a study of response to subunit inactivated influenza vaccine. Study-wide results and caveats: Authors suggested few new T cells are recruited by each seasonal influenza vaccination.

The CDR3 is 13 residues long. Trimming pared 2 bases from V and 10 bases from J, leaving 9 bases between. TCRdb fed the RT-PCR reads into MiXCR, producing one record per CDR3 protein. The data contain a few hundred thousand distinct CDR3 sequences, 21% of them singletons. This TCR came from a man aged 50-75 years who received an inactivated influenza vaccine. Sequences were derived from PBMCs from blood, sampled about 20 months after vaccination. V and J are TRBV12-3 or TRBV12-4 and TRBJ1-6; D call uncertain. Here the CDR3 reads CASSLRAKSPLHF. The CDR3 DNA follows: TGTGCCAGCAGTTTAAGGGCAAAATCACCCCTCCACTTT.